This T cell receptor (beta chain) was sequenced during a study of blood T cell repertoires in COVID-19. This clone was seen only a few times. Germline lookup yields CDR1 KGHSH and CDR2 LQKENI. This CDR3 is 14 amino acids long. V gave up 2 bases and J gave up 5 bases, with 13 bases separating them. Under the authors' procedure: Quantification of nucleated cells was approximated via reference gene primer amplification. Produced via immunoSEQ multiplex PCR; TCRdb's table is partial and in-frame only. From that table come the V and J calls and clone size; the DNA was used to work out D and trimming. The sample has 300,000 to 450,000 clones, about 85% seen once.

The sample was peripheral blood. The origin of this receptor is a woman under 30 with acute or convalescent COVID-19. The rearrangement joins TRBV18 to TRBJ2-7; a possible D gene is TRBD1 (6 bases). In DNA form, the CDR3 reads TGTGCCAGCTCACCAACAGGGTATTATCACGAGCAGTACTTC. Encoded protein: CASSPTGYYHEQYF.